This is a list of T cell receptor beta chains from one sample in a study of shared clonotypes between healthy human individuals. TCRdb's table, derived via immunoSEQ multiplex PCR, lists solely in-frame clones and lacks some. The sample yields approximately 530,000 clones, roughly 95% seen once. Input material: naive CD4+ T cells sorted from blood. The receptors shown here come from a woman aged 25-40 years in good health. The CDR3 runs from the conserved cysteine through the conserved F or W. Fields, in order: J gene, clone size, V gene, D gene, CDR3 length, CDR3 protein, CDR3 DNA. The D gene is left open where the match is weak. Only some rows state a clone size, as once, few, many or a class for expanded clones.

>TRBJ2-1|-|TRBV5-8|-|14
CASSLGRLNNEQFF
TGTGCCAGCAGCTTGGGACGCCTAAACAATGAGCAGTTCTTC
>TRBJ1-1|-|TRBV5-1|TRBD1|14
CASSPGTANTEAFF
TGCGCCAGCAGCCCCGGGACAGCCAACACTGAAGCTTTCTTT
>TRBJ2-1|-|TRBV27|TRBD2|18
CASSPGTSGRVSYNEQFF
TGTGCCAGCAGTCCAGGGACTAGCGGGAGGGTCTCCTACAATGAGCAGTTCTTC
>TRBJ2-7|once|TRBV7-2|TRBD2|15
CASRRAAGVIYEQYF
TGTGCCAGCAGGCGCGCAGCGGGAGTAATCTACGAGCAGTACTTC
>TRBJ1-1|-|TRBV7-2|-|13
CASSFRMVSEAFF
TGTGCCAGCAGCTTTAGAATGGTGTCTGAAGCTTTCTTT
>TRBJ2-4|-|TRBV7-6|TRBD2|17
CASSLEVRTSNTNIQYF
TGTGCCAGCAGCTTAGAAGTGAGGACTAGCAATACAAACATTCAGTACTTC
>TRBJ1-1|-|TRBV28|-|13
CASSLNWGTEAFF
TGTGCCAGCAGCCTGAATTGGGGCACTGAAGCTTTCTTT
>TRBJ1-2|-|TRBV19|-|15
CASSRWMGSGYGYTF
TGTGCCAGTAGCAGGTGGATGGGGTCAGGCTATGGCTACACCTTC
>TRBJ2-1|-|TRBV5-4|TRBD2|16
CASSSVPREYYNEQFF
TGTGCCAGCAGCTCCGTGCCGCGGGAGTATTACAATGAGCAGTTCTTC
>TRBJ2-7|once|TRBV30|-|13
CAWSVGPPYEQYF
TGTGCCTGGAGTGTTGGTCCCCCCTACGAGCAGTACTTC